This T cell receptor beta chain came from a study of T-cell reconstitution after alpha-beta-depleted transplantation in children. The trim removed 2 bases at V and 4 bases at J, leaving 8 bases unmatched. Germline CDR1 is SGHKS and CDR2 is YYEKEE (reference sequence). CDR3 length: 17 residues. It was with unique molecular identifiers that the TCRbeta library was prepared. TCRdb fed the PCR reads into MiXCR, producing one record per CDR3 protein. The sample includes some 290,000 distinct CDR3 sequences, approximately 9.8% of them seen just once. V gene TRBV5-5 combines with J gene TRBJ2-2; 10 nucleotides line up with TRBD1. The input for sequencing was PBMCs from the stem cell graft donor, taken from the stem cell graft. The sequence came from a human donor who donated a stem cell graft to a child with SCID. Here the CDR3 DNA reads TGTGCCAGCAGCTTTTCCTTGGACAGGGGGACCACCGGGGAGCTGTTTTTT. Protein sequence: CASSFSLDRGTTGELFF.